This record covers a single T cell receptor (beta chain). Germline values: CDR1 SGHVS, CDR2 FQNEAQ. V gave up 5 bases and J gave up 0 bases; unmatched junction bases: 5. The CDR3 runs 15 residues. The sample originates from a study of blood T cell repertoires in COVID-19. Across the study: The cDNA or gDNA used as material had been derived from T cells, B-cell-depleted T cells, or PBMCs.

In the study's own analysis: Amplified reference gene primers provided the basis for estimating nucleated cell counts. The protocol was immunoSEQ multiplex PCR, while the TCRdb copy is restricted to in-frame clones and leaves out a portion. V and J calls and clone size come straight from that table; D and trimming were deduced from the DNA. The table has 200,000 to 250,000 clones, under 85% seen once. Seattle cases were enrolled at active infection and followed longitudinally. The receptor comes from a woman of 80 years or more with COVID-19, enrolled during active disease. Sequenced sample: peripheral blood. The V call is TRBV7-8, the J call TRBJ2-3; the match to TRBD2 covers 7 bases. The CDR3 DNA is TGTGCCAGCAGCCCCTGGGGGGGGAGCACAGATACGCAGTATTTT. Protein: CASSPWGGSTDTQYF.